Below, 21 T cell receptor beta chains from the same sample are listed, as sequenced in a study of beta chain features in type 1 diabetes. The investigators reverse transcribed all of the isolated RNA, so they sequenced expressed TCRB transcripts. Sequenced by immunoSEQ multiplex PCR; TCRdb stores in-frame clones only, minus some. The sample lists roughly 150,000 clones, 63% occurring once. Antigen specificity for these receptors is unknown. General study findings and limits: All four CD4+ subsets from Type 1 diabetes patients carried moderately but significantly shorter TCRB CDR3s.

Sequenced material: naive CD4+ T cells from blood. These receptors all stem from a man in his thirties or forties with type 1 diabetes.

The chain recombines TRBV19 with TRBJ2-7; TRBD2 aligns across 7 bases. This CDR3 spans 14 amino acids. The germline V gene encodes CDR1 LNHDA and CDR2 SQIVND (reference sequence). J gave up 10 bases and V 5 bases, and 14 bases lay outside the gene matches. CDR3 in DNA: TGTGCCAGTAGTTCCCCGACCCGGGAGGTACGTCAGTACTTC. Encoded protein: CASSSPTREVRQYF.

This chain connects TRBV27 to TRBJ2-3; 7 bases align to TRBD2. The V segment lost 6 bases and the J segment 1 base; nucleotides outside the gene matches: 13. CDR1 is MNHEY and CDR2 is SMNVEV in the germline V gene (reference sequence). The CDR3 is 17 amino acids. Written as DNA, the CDR3 is TGTGCCAGCAGCTTTCTAGGGCTAGCGGCTGGCACAGATACGCAGTATTTT. Protein sequence: CASSFLGLAAGTDTQYF.

This sequence joins TRBV20-1 and TRBJ1-1; the match to TRBD1 covers 9 bases. The J segment lost 12 bases and the V segment lost 0 bases, leaving 2 bases of the junction unmatched. The CDR3 covers 11 residues. Germline assignment: CDR1 DFQATT and CDR2 SNEGSKA (reference sequence). The CDR3 sequence is CSARDGQGTFF. As DNA, the CDR3 is TGCAGTGCTAGAGACGGACAGGGGACTTTCTTT.

The table lists this clone with a count of one. J is TRBJ2-7 and V is TRBV25-1; D is perhaps TRBD1 or TRBD2 (5 bases each). Germline values: CDR1 MGHDK, CDR2 SYGVNS. The CDR3 runs 11 residues. V lost 4 bases and J 8 bases, leaving 9 bases between the germline ends. CDR3 bases: TGTGCCAGCAGTGCGGGACCCCAGCAGTACTTC. Translated, it gives CASSAGPQQYF.

This clone was counted only a few times. The V gene is TRBV28, the J gene TRBJ2-1; D unresolved. Germline loops: CDR1 MDHEN, CDR2 SYDVKM. Trimming took 4 bases from V and 4 from J, leaving 8 bases between them. The CDR3 consists of 13 residues. CDR3 nucleotide sequence: TGTGCCAGCAGTTCGGAGTTATACAATGAGCAGTTCTTC. Translated: CASSSELYNEQFF.

This clone turned up a few times. The chain joins TRBV10-3 to TRBJ2-7, with a tentative D call TRBD2 (5 bases). Germline CDR1 and CDR2: ENHRY and SYGVKD. Between the trimmed V and J ends, which lost 3 bases and 7 bases, there was a span of 10 bases. This CDR3 contains 12 residues. In DNA, the CDR3 is TGTGCCATCAGTGAACCCTGGGAGGAGCAGTACTTC. Translating it yields CAISEPWEEQYF.

The chain couples TRBV7-9 to TRBJ2-5; D is uncertain. Trimming left V 1 base short and J 1 base short, with 4 bases between. There are 13 residues in the CDR3. CDR1 is SEHNR and CDR2 is FQNEAQ in the germline V gene (reference sequence). CDR3 nucleotide sequence: TGTGCCAGCAGCTTAGGCAGCCAAGAGACCCAGTACTTC. Protein: CASSLGSQETQYF.

With respect to this clone: This specimen includes other DNA sequences encoding the same CDR3. The chain links TRBV9 to TRBJ2-5, with no clear D. The CDR3 is made up of 13 amino acids. V was cut by 0 bases and J by 4 bases, with 7 bases left in between. The germline gives CDR1 SGDLS, CDR2 YYNGEE. The CDR3 here is CASSVVGRETQYF. CDR3 sequence (DNA): TGTGCCAGCAGCGTAGTGGGCCGAGAGACCCAGTACTTC. Looking up the rest from reference TRBV9 and TRBJ2-5 gives the full variable domain: DSGVTQTPKHLITATGQRVTLRCSPRSGDLSVYWYQQSLDQGLQFLIQYYNGEERAKGNILERFSAQQFPDLHSELNLSSLELGDSALYFCASSVVGRETQYFGPGTRLLVL.

This clone occurred a few times. Relative to the germline gene, one junction end is altered; a read error may explain this. V usage is TRBV30 and J usage is TRBJ1-1; TRBD1 agrees at 8 bases. The germline V gene has CDR1 GTSNPN and CDR2 SVGIG (reference sequence). The CDR3 spans 14 residues. The CDR3 nucleotides are TGTGCCTGGGGTGTCTACCAGGGGGCCACTGAAGCTTTCTTT. Its protein is CAWGVYQGATEAFF. The full variable domain, with the rest looked up from reference TRBV30 and TRBJ1-1, is SQTIHQWPATLVQPVGSPLSLECTVEGTSNPNLYWYRQAAGRGLQLLFYSVGIGQISSEVPQNLSASRPQDRQFILSSKKLLLSDSGFYLCAWGVYQGATEAFFGQGTRLTVV.

V gene TRBV4-1 combines with J gene TRBJ1-5; no clear D. The CDR3 loop spans 17 amino acids. Germline V gives CDR1 MGHRA, CDR2 YSYEKL. Trimming took 0 bases from V and 6 from J, leaving 18 bases between them. The CDR3 is CASSQDFSGDLGQPQHF. The CDR3 nucleotides are TGCGCCAGCAGCCAAGATTTTAGTGGGGATTTAGGTCAGCCCCAGCATTTT.

The rearrangement links TRBV27 to TRBJ2-1; D is uncertain. Germline V gene data show CDR1 as MNHEY and CDR2 as SMNVEV (reference sequence). The length of the CDR3 is 13 residues. Trimming took off 6 bases at V and 4 bases at J, with 10 bases between the two ends. CDR3 DNA: TGTGCCAGCAGCCGGGTCCCTTACAATGAGCAGTTCTTC. Translated, it gives CASSRVPYNEQFF.

The rearrangement joins TRBV15 to TRBJ2-3, with D perhaps matching TRBD2 (6 bases). Deletions cut 1 base from V and 3 bases from J, with 23 bases between. CDR1 and CDR2 (germline): LNHNV, YYDKDF (reference sequence). The CDR3 is made up of 19 amino acids. CDR3 in DNA: TGTGCCACCAGCAGAGGAATACAGAGTAGCGGTTCAAGGACAGATACGCAGTATTTT. Amino acid sequence: CATSRGIQSSGSRTDTQYF.

This clone came up a few times. For the CDR3, the DNA is TGTGCCAGCAGCTCCCCTGGTCTGGGCACAGATACGCAGTATTTT. Its protein is CASSSPGLGTDTQYF. The J gene is TRBJ2-3, the V gene TRBV13; D remains ambiguous. This CDR3 is built from 15 residues. Trimming removed 4 bases from V and 1 base from J, with 12 bases in between. Germline values: CDR1 PRHDT, CDR2 FYEKMQ (reference sequence).

J is TRBJ2-3 and V is TRBV18, with D perhaps TRBD1 or TRBD2 (5 bases each). Germline V lookup: CDR1 KGHSH, CDR2 LQKENI. This CDR3 contains 15 residues. V shed 6 bases and J shed 2 bases, with 15 bases lying between them. The CDR3 is CASSQWDPFTDTQYF. The CDR3 region has the DNA TGTGCCAGCTCCCAGTGGGACCCATTCACAGATACGCAGTATTTT.

J is TRBJ1-2 and V is TRBV29-1, with 8 bases aligning to TRBD1. CDR3 length equals 14 residues. V shed 6 bases and J 8 bases; nucleotides not matched to a gene: 14. CDR1 is SQVTM and CDR2 is ANQGSEA in the germline V gene. The CDR3 region has the DNA TGCAGCGTCGCCACCGATGGGACAGGCAGGGGCTACACCTTC. Translation: CSVATDGTGRGYTF.

This chain connects TRBV14 to TRBJ2-1; possible D gene TRBD1, 6 bases. Trimming stripped 0 bases from V and 3 bases from J, with 12 bases between. Germline loops: CDR1 SGHDN, CDR2 FVKESK. This CDR3 is 16 amino acids long. The CDR3 region has the DNA TGTGCCAGCAGCCAAGATTGGGGGCAGTACTACAATGAGCAGTTCTTC. This sequence encodes CASSQDWGQYYNEQFF.

This chain joins TRBV5-1 and TRBJ1-2, with D unresolved. V was clipped by 4 bases and J by 3 bases, with 16 bases between them. This CDR3 is 15 amino acids long. Per germline, CDR1 SGHRS and CDR2 YFSETQ. The CDR3 coding sequence is TGCGCCAGCAGCCTAGCGCTGTCGGAAGACTATGGCTACACCTTC. The encoded protein is CASSLALSEDYGYTF.

The chain couples TRBV2 to TRBJ2-3, with TRBD2 identical over 10 bases. Germline loops: CDR1 SNHLY, CDR2 FYNNEI. This CDR3 contains 15 residues. The V and J ends lost 6 bases and 2 bases, in that order; junction bases with no gene match: 5. The CDR3 loop reads CASSYLAGATDTQYF. CDR3 nucleotide sequence: TGTGCCAGCAGCTATCTAGCGGGGGCCACAGATACGCAGTATTTT. Looking up the rest from reference TRBV2 and TRBJ2-3 gives the full variable domain: EPEVTQTPSHQVTQMGQEVILRCVPISNHLYFYWYRQILGQKVEFLVSFYNNEISEKSEIFDDQFSVERPDGSNFTLKIRSTKLEDSAMYFCASSYLAGATDTQYFGPGTRLTVL.

V and J are TRBV10-3 and TRBJ2-3; 8 nucleotides agree with TRBD1. Germline V gives CDR1 ENHRY, CDR2 SYGVKD. The CDR3 sequence is 14 residues long. The ends lost 5 bases at V and 1 base at J; junction bases unmatched: 2. For the CDR3, the DNA is TGTGCCATCAGTCAGGGGGCCGGCACAGATACGCAGTATTTT. As protein: CAISQGAGTDTQYF.

This clone was observed a few times. V and J are TRBV29-1 and TRBJ2-3; D uncertain. The V gene lost 0 bases and the J gene lost 2 bases, with 9 bases spanning the gap. In germline, CDR1 is SQVTM, CDR2 ANQGSEA. The CDR3 length is 14 residues. CDR3 nucleotide sequence: TGCAGCGTTGAAGAGTTTAAAGCCACAGATACGCAGTATTTT. Protein product: CSVEEFKATDTQYF.

The gene calls are TRBV10-3 and TRBJ1-5; D is possibly TRBD1 (5 bases). The V and J ends lost 6 bases and 7 bases respectively, with 13 bases between them. In germline, CDR1 is ENHRY, CDR2 SYGVKD. The CDR3 is 13 residues long. The CDR3 sequence is CAISPREEQPQHF. The CDR3 bases are TGTGCCATCAGCCCCAGGGAAGAACAGCCCCAGCATTTT.